The 21 T cell receptor beta chains reported below all come from one sample, sequenced in a study of OX40 agonist ivuxolimab in advanced cancers. This table comes from immunoSEQ multiplex PCR, and its TCRdb copy is limited to in-frame clones, with some not included. The sample includes about 40,000 clones, more than 85% of them seen just once. The sample in question was CD4+ or CD8+ T cells sorted from blood, obtained in a trial of the OX40 agonist ivuxolimab. The receptors come from an adult with an advanced solid tumor such as melanoma, head and neck, liver or kidney cancer.

J is TRBJ2-5 and V is TRBV4-2, with TRBD1 matching 10 bases. With V trimmed by 3 bases and J by 1 base, 5 bases remained unmatched. CDR1 and CDR2 (germline): LGHNA, YNFKEQ. This CDR3 has 16 residues. The CDR3 region is CASSQGDRGLQETQYF. The DNA for the CDR3 is TGTGCCAGCAGCCAGGGAGACAGGGGGCTCCAAGAGACCCAGTACTTC.

The rearrangement links TRBV28 to TRBJ1-2, with 9 positions matching TRBD1. Germline V CDR1 and CDR2: MDHEN, SYDVKM. CDR3 size: 12 residues. V was pared by 10 bases and J by 7 bases, with 7 bases of the junction left unmatched. CDR3 loop: CAIGTGSSGYTF. Here the CDR3 DNA reads TGTGCCATCGGGACAGGGTCCTCTGGCTACACCTTC.

The sample holds a few counts of this clone. The rearrangement links TRBV7-9 to TRBJ1-1; 7 nucleotides line up with TRBD1. This CDR3 region has 13 residues. V was pared by 5 bases and J by 1 base, with 1 base of the junction left unmatched. Germline V gene lookup returns CDR1 SEHNR and CDR2 FQNEAQ (reference sequence). CDR3 in amino acids: CASSRQGNTEAFF. The CDR3 DNA follows: TGTGCCAGCAGCCGACAGGGGAACACTGAAGCTTTCTTT.

The chain has TRBV7-2 and TRBJ1-3, with TRBD1 matching 7 bases. This CDR3 has 18 residues. Germline V gene sequence: CDR1 SGHTA, CDR2 FQGNSA. V dropped 0 bases and J dropped 0; count of bases not matched to a gene: 8. CDR3 sequence (DNA): TGTGCCAGCAGCTTAGCGCGGGGACAGATAAGCTCTGGAAACACCATATATTTT. Amino acid sequence: CASSLARGQISSGNTIYF. Together with reference TRBV7-2 and TRBJ1-3, the CDR3 gives the full variable domain: GAGVSQSPSNKVTEKGKDVELRCDPISGHTALYWYRQSLGQGLEFLIYFQGNSAPDKSGLPSDRFSAERTGGSVSTLTIQRTQQEDSAVYLCASSLARGQISSGNTIYFGEGSWLTVV.

CDR3 protein: CASSTTGRDTEAFF. CDR3 sequence (DNA): TGTGCCAGCAGTACAACAGGGAGAGACACTGAAGCTTTCTTT. The chain joins TRBV27 to TRBJ1-1, with D maybe TRBD1 (6 bases). Germline V gene lookup returns CDR1 MNHEY and CDR2 SMNVEV (reference sequence). Trimming left V 5 bases short and J 3 bases short, with 13 bases between. CDR3 length: 14 amino acids.

This clone is a singleton in its sample. The genes are TRBV2 and TRBJ2-7; 8 bases align to TRBD2. The germline CDR1 and CDR2 sequences are SNHLY and FYNNEI. Trimming removed 7 bases from V and 0 bases from J; junction bases left unmatched: 20. This CDR3 has 19 residues. The DNA for the CDR3 is TGTGCCAGCACCCCGGGGGGGGTGGGACCGGGACACCGCTCCTACGAGCAGTACTTC. It is translated as CASTPGGVGPGHRSYEQYF.

V usage is TRBV27 and J usage is TRBJ2-3; 7 nucleotides align to TRBD2. J gave up 1 base and V 6 bases, and 7 bases lay outside the gene matches. This CDR3 has 15 residues. CDR1 is MNHEY, CDR2 SMNVEV, per germline (reference sequence). Written as DNA, the CDR3 is TGTGCCAGCAGGGGCGGGGGAAGGGGCACAGATACGCAGTATTTT. Translating it yields CASRGGGRGTDTQYF.

This chain connects TRBV6-4 to TRBJ2-7; D call uncertain. This CDR3 has 16 residues. CDR1 is MRHNA, CDR2 SNTAGT, per germline. Trimming left V 4 bases short and J 6 bases short, with 22 bases between. The chain's CDR3 is CASSVNPSPNLGEQYF. The CDR3 DNA reads TGTGCCAGCAGTGTTAATCCGTCTCCCAACCTTGGCGAGCAGTACTTC.

The V call is TRBV5-1, the J call TRBJ1-2, with TRBD1 matching 10 bases. The germline V gene has CDR1 SGHRS and CDR2 YFSETQ. The ends lost 4 bases at V and 6 bases at J; junction bases unmatched: 6. The CDR3 has 14 residues. The CDR3 DNA reads as TGCGCCAGCAGCGCCACCGGGACAGGGGATGGCTACACCTTC. This encodes CASSATGTGDGYTF.

The V call is TRBV5-6, the J call TRBJ1-1; TRBD1 agrees at 7 bases. Trimming at V came to 4 bases and at J to 5 bases, leaving 5 bases not matched to a gene. CDR1 SGHDT and CDR2 YYEEEE come from the germline V gene. This CDR3 contains 13 residues. The CDR3 here is CASSVYRGTEAFF. The CDR3 nucleotides read TGTGCCAGCAGCGTCTACAGGGGAACTGAAGCTTTCTTT.

This chain links TRBV7-2 with TRBJ1-2; D gene ambiguous. V was pared by 0 bases and J by 3 bases, with 8 bases between. The V gene's germline CDR1 is SGHTA and CDR2 FQGNSA. The CDR3 consists of 14 residues. The chain's CDR3 is CASSLASGYYGYTF. Written as DNA, the CDR3 is TGTGCCAGCAGCTTAGCGTCGGGTTACTATGGCTACACCTTC. The whole variable domain, filled in from reference TRBV7-2 and TRBJ1-2, reads GAGVSQSPSNKVTEKGKDVELRCDPISGHTALYWYRQSLGQGLEFLIYFQGNSAPDKSGLPSDRFSAERTGGSVSTLTIQRTQQEDSAVYLCASSLASGYYGYTFGSGTRLTVV.

A single count supports this clone. V gene TRBV7-2 combines with J gene TRBJ2-1; 11 nucleotides line up with TRBD2. Germline V gene lookup returns CDR1 SGHTA and CDR2 FQGNSA. The trim removed 0 bases at V and 13 bases at J, leaving 8 bases unmatched. The CDR3 is made up of 15 amino acids. CDR3 residues: CASSLAPASGGIQFF. CDR3 DNA sequence: TGTGCCAGCAGCTTAGCCCCCGCTAGCGGGGGGATTCAGTTCTTC.

This clone came up a few times. J is TRBJ2-1 and V is TRBV7-8; D remains unclear. V gave up 4 bases and J gave up 3 bases, with 10 bases separating them. Germline loops: CDR1 SGHVS, CDR2 FQNEAQ. This CDR3 is built from 14 residues. The CDR3 spells CASSSENVYNEQFF. The CDR3 region has the DNA TGTGCCAGCAGCTCAGAGAACGTCTACAATGAGCAGTTCTTC.

The gene calls are TRBV7-9 and TRBJ1-2; unclear D gene. The CDR3 has 14 amino acids. Germline assignment: CDR1 SEHNR and CDR2 FQNEAQ (reference sequence). The V and J ends lost 3 bases and 0 bases respectively, with 8 bases between them. The CDR3 spells CASSLEAANYGYTF. In DNA form, the CDR3 reads TGTGCCAGCAGCTTGGAAGCGGCTAACTATGGCTACACCTTC.

The chain joins TRBV28 to TRBJ2-5; D remains ambiguous. The germline V gene has CDR1 MDHEN and CDR2 SYDVKM. The CDR3 sequence is 14 residues long. Between the trimmed V and J ends, which lost 6 bases and 4 bases, there was a span of 15 bases. CDR3 bases: TGTGCCAGCAGAATCCCGCGCGATCGAGAGACCCAGTACTTC. Encoded protein: CASRIPRDRETQYF. The variable domain in full, with the rest retrieved from reference TRBV28 and TRBJ2-5, is DVKVTQSSRYLVKRTGEKVFLECVQDMDHENMFWYRQDPGLGLRLIYFSYDVKMKEKGDIPEGYSVSREKKERFSLILESASTNQTSMYLCASRIPRDRETQYFGPGTRLLVL.

V usage is TRBV12-5 and J usage is TRBJ1-1, with D perhaps matching TRBD1 (5 bases). V lost 5 bases and J lost 5, with 15 bases in between. Germline CDR1 LGHNT, CDR2 FRNRAP. The CDR3 length is 14 residues. The CDR3 DNA follows: TGTGCTAGTGGTCCCGACGAGGGGCGGACTGAAGCTTTCTTT. Residues: CASGPDEGRTEAFF.

This chain uses TRBV15 with TRBJ1-2; no clear D. Trimming took off 4 bases at V and 2 bases at J, with 8 bases between the two ends. The CDR3 loop spans 13 amino acids. Germline V lookup: CDR1 LNHNV, CDR2 YYDKDF (reference sequence). The CDR3 spells CATSTGANYGYTF. DNA of the CDR3: TGTGCCACCAGCACTGGCGCGAACTATGGCTACACCTTC.

Details on this clone: The CDR3 carries no conserved terminal phenylalanine or tryptophan, so it likely arises from a read error. The rearrangement joins TRBV7-8 to TRBJ1-6; 7 bases line up with TRBD1. The CDR3 is made up of 15 amino acids. Per germline, CDR1 SGHVS and CDR2 FQNEAQ. After removal of 4 bases from V and 3 bases from J, the junction contained 3 bases not matched to a gene. This CDR3 reads CASSSTGNYNSPLHL. CDR3 DNA sequence: TGTGCCAGCAGCTCGACAGGGAACTATAATTCACCCCTCCACCTT.

In its sample, this clone was seen once. The rearrangement links TRBV27 to TRBJ1-3; D ambiguous. V lost 5 bases to trimming and J lost 0 bases, with 14 bases between them. This CDR3 comprises 16 residues. Germline assignment: CDR1 MNHEY and CDR2 SMNVEV (reference sequence). The CDR3 protein is CASSPLGSSSGNTIYF. Here the CDR3 DNA reads TGTGCCAGCAGTCCTCTGGGCAGTTCCTCTGGAAACACCATATATTTT.

This clone turned up a few times. The chain is built from TRBV5-6 and TRBJ1-1; the D gene is possibly TRBD1 (5 bases). Trimming took off 0 bases at V and 6 bases at J, with 15 bases between the two ends. Germline loops: CDR1 SGHDT, CDR2 YYEEEE. This CDR3 comprises 15 residues. CDR3 sequence reads: CASSLGGGPGPEAFF. The CDR3 nucleotides are TGTGCCAGCAGCTTGGGTGGGGGACCGGGGCCTGAAGCTTTCTTT.

This clone was detected once. This chain connects TRBV2 to TRBJ2-3, with 9 nucleotides matching TRBD2. The CDR3 spans 14 residues. V gave up 7 bases and J gave up 1 base; unmatched junction bases: 3. CDR1 and CDR2 from the germline V gene are SNHLY and FYNNEI. CDR3: CASKVAGGTDTQYF. CDR3 bases: TGTGCCAGCAAAGTAGCGGGGGGCACAGATACGCAGTATTTT. The full variable domain, rest sourced from reference TRBV2 and TRBJ2-3, is EPEVTQTPSHQVTQMGQEVILRCVPISNHLYFYWYRQILGQKVEFLVSFYNNEISEKSEIFDDQFSVERPDGSNFTLKIRSTKLEDSAMYFCASKVAGGTDTQYFGPGTRLTVL.